The subject of this entry is one TCR beta chain. Its target is not known. This entry is derived from a study of monozygotic twins with inflammatory bowel disease. Study conclusions and caveats: Data gave no support to a single strong signal or clonotype associated with IBD. Especially with disease activity, IBD patients had fewer clonotypes in common with others than healthy twins did.

Starting material for each TCR library was about 3,200 ng of total RNA. TCRdb reprocessed the 5' RACE reads and stores each CDR3 protein as one record, lacking DNA. Seen in this sample are a few hundred thousand distinct CDR3 sequences; the ten most common clones hold around 2.5%. The germline gives CDR1 SGHTA, CDR2 FQGTGA. The CDR3 is 15 amino acids. It was from whole blood, with no T cell sorting, that total RNA was isolated. V is TRBV7-3 and J is TRBJ2-1; TCRdb names TRBD2, which stays unverified in the absence of DNA. The origin of this receptor is a human donor with ulcerative colitis or Crohn's disease, or a healthy co-twin of an affected twin (not recorded which). Sequencing was carried out using blood. The CDR3: CASGERQGPYNEQFF.